This T cell receptor beta chain was identified in a study of T cells in Graves' hyperthyroidism and ophthalmopathy. Trimming took 0 bases from V and 4 from J, leaving 9 bases between them. CDR1 and CDR2 from the germline V gene are LGHDT and YNNKEL (reference sequence). The CDR3 sequence is 14 residues long. This clonotype has more than one count but fewer than ten. Template material for amplifying TCR beta CDR3 regions consisted of RNA transcripts. When the TCR CDR3 underwent first-round RT-PCR, the HTBI primer set was used. TCRdb used MiXCR to reprocess the multiplex PCR reads, holding one entry per CDR3 protein. The sample comprises around 500,000 distinct CDR3 sequences, about 20% of which are singletons, and under 55% rests with the top ten.

This sequence was found in a woman in her 70s with Graves' ophthalmopathy. Sequenced sample: blood. The V call is TRBV3-1, the J call TRBJ1-1; D is uncertain. The DNA for the CDR3 is TGTGCCAGCAGCCAAGATACCTGGTTCACTGAAGCTTTCTTT. Translation: CASSQDTWFTEAFF.